The T cell receptor (beta chain) under discussion was sequenced for a study of blood T cell repertoires in COVID-19. Turning to the study itself: COVID-19 samples, acute and convalescent, were from the United States, Italy and Spain. T cells, B-cell-depleted T cells, or PBMCs provided the cDNA or gDNA that served as material.

V lost 1 base and J 0 bases, leaving 13 bases between the germline ends. Germline CDR1 SGHVS, CDR2 FNYEAQ. CDR3 length: 16 residues. TCRdb's copy holds only in-frame clones and misses some; the assay was immunoSEQ multiplex PCR. This table holds around 80,000 clones, almost 85% found once. The clonotype comes from a man older than 75 with acute or convalescent COVID-19. The rearrangement links TRBV7-6 to TRBJ2-7, with D maybe TRBD2 (7 bases). The sample was peripheral blood. For the CDR3, the DNA is TGTGCCAGCAGCTTAGTAGGGGGGGACACCTCCTACGAGCAGTACTTC. It yields the protein CASSLVGGDTSYEQYF. The entire variable domain, with the rest obtained from reference TRBV7-6 and TRBJ2-7, is as follows: GAGVSQSPRYKVTKRGQDVALRCDPISGHVSLYWYRQALGQGPEFLTYFNYEAQQDKSGLPNDRFSAERPEGSISTLTIQRTEQRDSAMYRCASSLVGGDTSYEQYFGPGTRLTVT.